The present T cell receptor (beta chain) was sequenced within a study of shared clonotypes between healthy human individuals. The germline gives CDR1 SEHNR, CDR2 FQNEAQ (reference sequence). Trimming removed 3 bases from V and 7 bases from J; junction bases left unmatched: 11. The CDR3 is made up of 16 amino acids. CD45RO-negative CD8 cells positively selected for CCR7 made up the naive population, which excluded terminally differentiated effector memory CD45RA+ cells. TCRdb's copy holds only in-frame clones and misses some; the assay was immunoSEQ multiplex PCR. This sample has about 2 million clones, with approximately 95% found just once.

This chain connects TRBV7-9 to TRBJ2-7; 11 nucleotides align to TRBD2. The sequencing sample was made of naive CD8+ T cells sorted from blood. The TCR was taken from a man aged 18 to 29 in good health. The CDR3 here is CASSLLAGGGSGEQYF. CDR3 coding DNA: TGTGCCAGCAGCTTGTTAGCGGGAGGGGGATCAGGGGAGCAGTACTTC.